This passage covers 6 T cell receptor beta chains from one sample sequenced in a study of CD8+CD57+ T cells in acquired aplastic anemia. For CDR3 and TCR beta VDJ profiling, genomic DNA was the template used. Each CDR3 protein is one row after TCRdb ran MiXCR on the reads. The sample has about 100,000 distinct CDR3 sequences; 40% to 60% are singletons. What was sequenced was sorted CD4+, CD8+, or CD8+CD57+ T cells (not recorded which) from PBMCs. These receptors all come from a human donor in good health, serving as a control.

This sequence joins TRBV5-1 and TRBJ1-6; D gene ambiguous. V lost 3 bases to trimming and J lost 0 bases, with 16 bases between them. This CDR3 is built from 18 residues. In germline, CDR1 is SGHRS, CDR2 YFSETQ. CDR3 amino acids: CASSSDTLGHSYNSPLHF. The CDR3 bases are TGCGCCAGCAGCTCAGATACCCTAGGGCACTCCTATAATTCACCCCTCCACTTT.

This sequence joins TRBV2 and TRBJ1-5; 10 bases are shared with TRBD1. The germline V gene has CDR1 SNHLY and CDR2 FYNNEI. Trimming cost V 0 bases and J 7 bases; bases outside gene matches: 9. The CDR3 consists of 17 residues. CDR3 DNA sequence: TGTGCCAGCAGTGAAGCGTTCGGGACAGGGGTCAGGCAGCCCCAGCATTTT. This codes for CASSEAFGTGVRQPQHF.

Ten or more counts support this clonotype. This sequence joins TRBV5-1 and TRBJ2-7; unclear D gene. Germline lookup yields CDR1 SGHRS and CDR2 YFSETQ. The length of the CDR3 is 16 residues. V was pared by 4 bases and J by 6 bases, with 23 bases between. The CDR3 bases are TGCGCCAGCAGCCCGGCTTCGTTTGCGTACCGTGGCGAGCAGTACTTC. Protein: CASSPASFAYRGEQYF.

A word on this clonotype: At one boundary the junction diverges from the germline segment, which might be a read error. The chain is built from TRBV2 and TRBJ2-1; TRBD1 might be the D (6 bases). Germline CDR1 and CDR2: SNHLY and FYNNEI. The CDR3 covers 12 residues. The CDR3 sequence is CASRDRPNEQLF. The CDR3 DNA reads as TGTGCCAGCAGGGACAGACCAAATGAGCAGCTCTTC.

This clonotype was seen more than once but under ten times. A much bigger clone sits one base away, suggesting this may be a read error. This rearrangement joins TRBV6-5 to TRBJ2-7, with 12 positions matching TRBD2. The CDR3 runs to 16 residues. CDR1 and CDR2 from the germline V gene are MNHEY and SVGAGI. CDR3 nucleotide sequence: TGTGCCAGCAGTAACCCGACTAGCGGGGGTGACTACAAGCAGTACTTC. Amino acids: CASSNPTSGGDYKQYF.

This clonotype was counted many times. V gene TRBV7-2 combines with J gene TRBJ2-7; the D gene is possibly TRBD1 (6 bases). CDR3 length: 15 residues. Trimming shortened V by 4 bases and J by 0 bases, and 13 bases separated the two germline ends. The germline gives CDR1 SGHTA, CDR2 FQGNSA. Here the CDR3 DNA reads TGTGCCAGCAGCTCTACAGGGCTACTCTCCTACGAGCAGTACTTC. Amino acid sequence: CASSSTGLLSYEQYF.